This T cell receptor beta chain was recovered during a study of blood T cell repertoires in COVID-19. Study information: The United States, Italy and Spain supplied acute and convalescent COVID-19 samples. The analysed material was cDNA or gDNA that came from T cells, B-cell-depleted T cells, or PBMCs.

In the authors' methods: Amplification with reference gene primers provided the estimates of nucleated cell counts. Assay used: immunoSEQ multiplex PCR; TCRdb lists only in-frame clones, some missing. That table is the source of V, J and clone size, and D and trimming were worked out from the DNA. Among around 72,000 clones listed, roughly 88% were seen once. Trimming took 6 bases from V and 4 from J, leaving 10 bases between them. Germline-derived CDR1 and CDR2 are MNHEY and SMNVEV (reference sequence). This CDR3 contains 13 residues. This sequence joins TRBV27 and TRBJ2-1, with D perhaps matching TRBD1 (5 bases). The TCR originated in a man over 45 with acute or convalescent COVID-19. Sequencing used peripheral blood. CDR3 residues: CASSRRAYNEQFF. The CDR3 DNA sequence: TGTGCCAGCAGCCGCAGGGCGTACAATGAGCAGTTCTTC.